This is a list of T cell receptor beta chains from one sample in a study of beta chain features in type 1 diabetes. Produced via immunoSEQ multiplex PCR; TCRdb's table is partial and in-frame only. The data show hundreds of thousands of clones, with around 28% seen just once and roughly 0.066% held by the top ten. Sequenced input: naive CD4+ T cells from blood. The receptor set was obtained from a man aged 18 to 29 in good health. CDR3s include the opening cysteine and the closing phenylalanine or tryptophan. The order of the fields is D gene, clone size, V gene, J gene, CDR3 protein, CDR3 DNA. D genes are given only for firm matches. Clone size, where shown, is once, few, many, or a class for clones that have expanded.

TRBD2	-	TRBV5-3	TRBJ2-1	CARSWMTSGKYNEQFF	TGTGCCAGAAGCTGGATGACTAGCGGAAAGTACAATGAGCAGTTCTTC
TRBD2	-	TRBV27	TRBJ2-3	CASSFDAVSGRASGTQYF	TGTGCCAGCAGTTTTGACGCCGTGAGCGGGAGGGCGTCAGGTACGCAGTATTTT
TRBD2	few	TRBV7-2	TRBJ2-3	CASSNIWGLAGKDTQYF	TGTGCCAGCAGTAACATATGGGGGCTAGCGGGAAAAGATACGCAGTATTTT
-	-	TRBV25-1	TRBJ1-2	CASSARLRTGNYGYTF	TGTGCCAGCAGTGCGCGGCTTCGGACGGGGAACTATGGCTACACCTTC
-	-	TRBV30	TRBJ1-2	CAWNQGYFGYTF	TGTGCCTGGAACCAGGGATACTTTGGCTACACCTTC
-	few	TRBV2	TRBJ2-3	CASSVEYTQYF	TGTGCCAGCAGTGTGGAGTATACGCAGTATTTT
-	few	TRBV6-5	TRBJ2-1	CASGTYNEQFF	TGTGCCAGCGGGACCTACAATGAGCAGTTCTTC
-	-	TRBV6-6	TRBJ2-1	CASSAVSNEQFF	TGTGCCAGCAGCGCGGTGTCTAATGAGCAGTTCTTC
-	few	TRBV30	TRBJ2-5	CAWNLGGAYQETQYF	TGTGCCTGGAACCTCGGTGGAGCTTACCAAGAGACCCAGTACTTC
TRBD2	-	TRBV12-5	TRBJ2-1	CASGLVAGGINEQFF	TGTGCTAGTGGTTTGGTAGCGGGAGGAATAAATGAGCAGTTCTTC
TRBD2	-	TRBV5-1	TRBJ2-5	CASRRGSEFYQETQYF	TGCGCCAGCAGGCGCGGGAGCGAATTTTACCAAGAGACCCAGTACTTC
-	few	TRBV30	TRBJ2-7	CAWSVTLAHEQYF	TGTGCCTGGAGTGTAACTCTAGCACACGAGCAGTACTTC
TRBD1	-	TRBV9	TRBJ1-4	CASSAGQTATNEKLFF	TGTGCCAGCAGCGCGGGACAGACTGCAACTAATGAAAAACTGTTTTTT
-	-	TRBV11-2	TRBJ1-1	CASSSGHRTEAFF	TGTGCCAGCAGCTCGGGACACCGCACTGAAGCTTTCTTT
-	-	TRBV7-6	TRBJ1-2	CASSLVGYGYTF	TGTGCCAGCAGCTTAGTTGGGTATGGCTACACCTTC
-	-	TRBV30	TRBJ2-1	CAWSVLVGNEQFF	TGTGCCTGGAGTGTACTAGTAGGCAATGAGCAGTTCTTC
TRBD2	-	TRBV30	TRBJ2-3	CAWKLAGGRDTQYF	TGTGCCTGGAAATTAGCGGGAGGGCGGGATACGCAGTATTTT
-	-	TRBV30	TRBJ2-2	CAWWDPNTGELFF	TGTGCCTGGTGGGACCCGAACACCGGGGAGCTGTTTTTT
TRBD1	-	TRBV25-1	TRBJ1-2	CASGRQGAYGYTF	TGTGCCAGCGGAAGACAGGGGGCCTATGGCTACACCTTC
-	-	TRBV2	TRBJ2-6	CASSRADGANVLTF	TGTGCCAGCAGTAGGGCTGACGGGGCCAACGTCCTGACTTTC
-	-	TRBV28	TRBJ2-7	CASSLFQGTYEQYF	TGTGCCAGCAGTTTATTCCAGGGTACTTACGAGCAGTACTTC
-	-	TRBV9	TRBJ2-1	CASSVDAYNEQFF	TGTGCCAGCAGCGTAGACGCCTACAATGAGCAGTTCTTC
-	few	TRBV6-6	TRBJ2-7	CASSYADRLYEQYF	TGTGCCAGCAGTTACGCCGACAGGCTATACGAGCAGTACTTC
-	-	TRBV18	TRBJ2-1	CASSPLSLLEQFF	TGTGCCAGCTCACCACTTTCCCTGCTTGAGCAGTTCTTC
TRBD1	-	TRBV7-3	TRBJ2-7	CASSWDRDYEQYF	TGTGCCAGCAGCTGGGACAGAGACTACGAGCAGTACTTC
-	-	TRBV27	TRBJ2-1	CASSLLGEQFF	TGTGCCAGCAGTCTCCTGGGTGAGCAGTTCTTC
-	-	TRBV7-9	TRBJ2-1	CASSARDGFNEQFF	TGTGCCAGCAGCGCCCGGGACGGTTTCAATGAGCAGTTCTTC
TRBD1	-	TRBV7-6	TRBJ2-1	CASSPGQVYNEQFF	TGTGCCAGCAGCCCGGGACAGGTCTACAATGAGCAGTTCTTC
-	-	TRBV29-1	TRBJ1-2	CSLGQDYGYTF	TGCAGCCTAGGACAAGACTATGGCTACACCTTC
-	few	TRBV29-1	TRBJ2-7	CSVLSGVAYEQYF	TGCAGCGTCCTTAGCGGAGTAGCCTACGAGCAGTACTTC
-	few	TRBV11-2	TRBJ2-5	CASSSSGGETQYF	TGTGCCAGCAGCTCCTCGGGCGGGGAGACCCAGTACTTC
-	few	TRBV15	TRBJ2-1	CATSRDPQGPYNEQFF	TGTGCCACCAGCAGAGATCCCCAGGGTCCATACAATGAGCAGTTCTTC
TRBD1	-	TRBV29-1	TRBJ1-1	CSVVGQLNTEAFF	TGCAGCGTTGTGGGACAGTTAAACACTGAAGCTTTCTTT
TRBD1	-	TRBV7-8	TRBJ2-5	CASSSNGQVMQETQYF	TGTGCCAGCAGCTCAAACGGACAGGTGATGCAAGAGACCCAGTACTTC
-	few	TRBV23-1	TRBJ2-7	CASSQSKTVPYEQYF	TGCGCCAGCAGTCAATCGAAGACAGTTCCCTACGAGCAGTACTTC
TRBD1	few	TRBV30	TRBJ2-7	CAWSVLRQGDEQYF	TGTGCCTGGAGTGTACTAAGGCAGGGGGACGAGCAGTACTTC
-	-	TRBV11-2	TRBJ2-7	CASSPMRPDRYEQYF	TGTGCCAGCAGCCCCATGCGACCCGATAGGTACGAGCAGTACTTC
TRBD1	-	TRBV7-8	TRBJ2-7	CASSVDRVRNEQYF	TGTGCCAGCAGCGTCGACAGGGTGAGGAACGAGCAGTACTTC
TRBD1	-	TRBV6-6	TRBJ1-3	CASSYSDRSGNTIYF	TGTGCCAGCAGTTACTCGGACAGGAGTGGAAACACCATATATTTT
-	-	TRBV9	TRBJ2-1	CASSVPGAGSTNEQFF	TGTGCCAGCAGCGTACCAGGGGCGGGGAGCACCAATGAGCAGTTCTTC
TRBD2	-	TRBV6-5	TRBJ2-1	CASSYDTSAYNEQFF	TGTGCCAGCAGTTACGATACTAGCGCCTACAATGAGCAGTTCTTC
-	-	TRBV20-1	TRBJ2-7	CSAMTAGEQYF	TGCAGTGCAATGACAGCTGGCGAGCAGTACTTC
-	few	TRBV7-2	TRBJ1-2	CASSLRGSYGYTF	TGTGCCAGCAGCTTACGCGGGTCCTATGGCTACACCTTC
TRBD1	-	TRBV12-5	TRBJ1-2	CASGLRQGAGGGYTF	TGTGCTAGTGGTTTGAGACAGGGGGCTGGAGGTGGCTACACCTTC
-	few	TRBV4-3	TRBJ2-1	CASSQEGQGYNEQFF	TGCGCCAGCAGCCAAGAGGGGCAGGGGTACAATGAGCAGTTCTTC
-	-	TRBV15	TRBJ1-2	CATSLGQTLSNYGYTF	TGTGCCACCAGCCTTGGACAGACGCTTTCAAACTATGGCTACACCTTC
-	-	TRBV30	TRBJ2-1	CAWNADDSYNEQFF	TGTGCCTGGAACGCAGATGACTCCTACAATGAGCAGTTCTTC
-	-	TRBV30	TRBJ2-2	CAWRPGYTGELFF	TGTGCCTGGAGGCCGGGTTACACCGGGGAGCTGTTTTTT
-	few	TRBV5-1	TRBJ2-1	CASRGAHEQFF	TGCGCCAGCCGCGGGGCCCATGAGCAGTTCTTC